Listed below are T cell receptor beta chains from one sample, sequenced in a study of shared clonotypes between healthy human individuals. Sequencing was performed with immunoSEQ multiplex PCR; in TCRdb, only in-frame clones are kept and a portion is missing. The sample has about 1.5 million clones; 95% to 99% are singletons. The sample was naive CD4+ T cells sorted from blood. Receptors originate from a man under 40 in good health. CDR3s include the opening cysteine and the closing phenylalanine or tryptophan. A D gene is named only where the DNA matches it firmly. The size of a clone is reported for some rows only, either as once, few or many, or as a class for expanded clones.

D,size,V,J,CDR3,DNA
TRBD2,-,TRBV28,TRBJ2-7,CASRRLAGVFRSF,TGTGCCAGCAGACGACTAGCGGGAGTATTCAGGAGCTTC
-,once,TRBV18,TRBJ2-2,CASSYDVGELFF,TGTGCCAGCTCATACGACGTCGGGGAGCTGTTTTTT
-,-,TRBV28,TRBJ1-2,CASSLDWRNGYTF,TGTGCCAGCAGCTTAGATTGGCGGAATGGCTACACCTTC
-,-,TRBV27,TRBJ2-7,CASGPGWAESYEQYF,TGTGCCAGCGGGCCGGGGTGGGCCGAATCCTACGAGCAGTACTTC
TRBD2,-,TRBV7-2,TRBJ2-7,CASSLTSGTSYEQYF,TGTGCCAGCAGCTTGACTAGCGGGACGTCCTACGAGCAGTACTTC
-,-,TRBV27,TRBJ2-3,CASSFPAAGIDTQYF,TGTGCCAGCAGTTTCCCGGCCGCGGGTATAGATACGCAGTATTTT
-,-,TRBV5-8,TRBJ2-7,CASHKGLYEQYF,TGTGCCAGCCACAAGGGGCTCTACGAGCAGTACTTC
-,-,TRBV5-1,TRBJ2-5,CASSLGRQETQYF,TGCGCCAGCAGCTTAGGCAGACAAGAGACCCAGTACTTC
-,-,TRBV7-7,TRBJ2-2,CASSLGNTGELFF,TGTGCTAGCAGCTTGGGAAACACCGGGGAGCTGTTTTTT
-,-,TRBV4-1,TRBJ2-7,CASSQEGGGGGYEQYF,TGCGCCAGCAGCCAAGAAGGCGGAGGGGGTGGCTACGAGCAGTACTTC
-,-,TRBV5-4,TRBJ2-1,CASSSYPDNEQFF,TGTGCCAGCAGCTCATACCCTGACAATGAGCAGTTCTTC
-,once,TRBV21-1,TRBJ2-7,CASTSSREQYF,TGTGCCAGCACCTCCTCGCGCGAGCAGTACTTC
-,-,TRBV5-1,TRBJ1-1,CASSLTDRKTNTEAFF,TGCGCCAGCAGCTTGACAGACCGAAAGACGAACACTGAAGCTTTCTTT
TRBD1,-,TRBV5-6,TRBJ2-7,CASSPQTGGTYEQYF,TGTGCCAGCAGCCCTCAGACAGGGGGCACATACGAGCAGTACTTC
-,-,TRBV6-1,TRBJ1-2,CASSEEQGFNYGYTF,TGTGCCAGCAGTGAAGAACAGGGATTCAACTATGGCTACACCTTC
-,-,TRBV5-1,TRBJ1-1,CASSSQGIGNTEAFF,TGCGCCAGCAGCTCTCAGGGTATTGGGAACACTGAAGCTTTCTTT
TRBD1,-,TRBV6-5,TRBJ1-1,CASSYSRGGLVTEAFF,TGTGCCAGCAGTTACTCGAGAGGGGGCTTGGTCACTGAAGCTTTCTTT
TRBD2,-,TRBV15,TRBJ2-3,CATSRSPLAGAGDTQYF,TGTGCCACCAGCAGATCCCCTCTAGCGGGAGCTGGAGATACGCAGTATTTT
-,-,TRBV11-3,TRBJ2-2,CASSPVPGRPSGIGELFF,TGTGCCAGCAGCCCAGTTCCGGGTAGACCATCCGGAATCGGGGAGCTGTTTTTT
TRBD1,-,TRBV29-1,TRBJ2-2,CSVSVLQGATGELFF,TGCAGCGTTTCGGTTTTACAGGGGGCTACCGGGGAGCTGTTTTTT
-,-,TRBV28,TRBJ1-5,CASSLSGPAHNQPQHF,TGTGCCAGCAGTTTAAGTGGCCCTGCTCACAATCAGCCCCAGCATTTT
-,-,TRBV18,TRBJ1-5,CASSPRNEYNQPQHF,TGTGCCAGCTCACCACGCAACGAGTACAATCAGCCCCAGCATTTT
-,-,TRBV5-1,TRBJ1-1,CASSLLGTNTEAFF,TGCGCCAGCAGCTTGCTAGGGACCAACACTGAAGCTTTCTTT
-,-,TRBV28,TRBJ2-7,CASSIPGLEQYF,TGTGCCAGCAGCATACCCGGGCTCGAGCAGTACTTC
TRBD2,-,TRBV4-2,TRBJ2-3,CASSPRAGDYDRLAGGGDTQYF,TGTGCCAGCAGCCCAAGGGCGGGAGACTACGATCGGCTAGCGGGAGGTGGAGATACGCAGTATTTT
TRBD1,-,TRBV19,TRBJ1-5,CASEKGGRIGGNQPQHF,TGTGCCAGCGAGAAAGGGGGCAGGATTGGTGGCAATCAGCCCCAGCATTTT